The clone carrying this T cell receptor (beta chain) has more than one count but fewer than ten. CDR1 LGHNA and CDR2 YNFKEQ come from the germline V gene. The CDR3 is made up of 14 amino acids. V was clipped by 6 bases and J by 4 bases; unmatched bases: 3. The data originate from a study of blood T cell repertoires in COVID-19. As for the study in general: Sites in the United States, Italy and Spain provided acute and convalescent COVID-19 samples. Nucleic acid was either cDNA or gDNA, and it came from T cells, B-cell-depleted T cells, or PBMCs.

Per the authors' pipeline: Counts of nucleated cells, estimated from reference gene primer amplification, were obtained. TCRdb's copy holds only in-frame clones and misses some; the assay was immunoSEQ multiplex PCR. V, J and clone size derive from that table, while D and trimming were established from the DNA sequence. The sample carries about 140,000 clones, 80% to 90% recorded once. What was sequenced was peripheral blood. This sequence originates from a man in his sixties with active or convalescent COVID-19. V gene TRBV4-2 combines with J gene TRBJ1-1, with TRBD1 identical over 12 bases. The CDR3, as DNA: TGTGCCAGCAGGGGGACAGGGGGCCTCACTGAAGCTTTCTTT. Its translation is CASRGTGGLTEAFF.